This T cell receptor (beta chain) was captured in a study of blood T cell repertoires in COVID-19. The overall study: From the United States, Italy and Spain came samples of acute and convalescent COVID-19. PBMCs, B-cell-depleted T cells, or T cells were the source of the cDNA or gDNA that made up the material.

Trimming shortened V by 2 bases and J by 2 bases, and 18 bases separated the two germline ends. CDR3 size: 17 residues. Germline V gene sequence: CDR1 SGHNT, CDR2 YYREEE (reference sequence). Per the authors' pipeline: Reference gene primer amplification yielded estimated nucleated cell counts. Profiled with immunoSEQ multiplex PCR; TCRdb holds only in-frame clones, not every one. V, J and clone size derive from that table, while D and trimming were established from the DNA sequence. Here the sample spans about 100,000 clones, roughly 79% being singletons. This sequence was found in a man between 65 and 85 years old with active or convalescent COVID-19. The chain joins TRBV5-4 to TRBJ2-3, with D unresolved. Sequencing was carried out using peripheral blood. CDR3: CASSLDPTVTYTDTQYF. As DNA, the CDR3 is TGTGCCAGCAGCTTAGATCCAACAGTAACCTACACAGATACGCAGTATTTT.